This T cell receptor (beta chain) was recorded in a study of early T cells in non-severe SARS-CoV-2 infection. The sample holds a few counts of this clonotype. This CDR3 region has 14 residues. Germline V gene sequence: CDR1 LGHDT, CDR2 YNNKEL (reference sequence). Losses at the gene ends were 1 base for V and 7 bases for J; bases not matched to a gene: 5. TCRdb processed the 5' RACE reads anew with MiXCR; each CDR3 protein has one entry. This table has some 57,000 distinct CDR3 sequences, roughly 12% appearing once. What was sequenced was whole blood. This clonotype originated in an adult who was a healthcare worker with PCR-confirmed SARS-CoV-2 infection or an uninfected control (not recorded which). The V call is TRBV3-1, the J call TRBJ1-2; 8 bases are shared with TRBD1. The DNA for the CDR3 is TGTGCCAGCAGCCAAGCTAGTCAGGGGGCTGGCTACACCTTC. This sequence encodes CASSQASQGAGYTF.